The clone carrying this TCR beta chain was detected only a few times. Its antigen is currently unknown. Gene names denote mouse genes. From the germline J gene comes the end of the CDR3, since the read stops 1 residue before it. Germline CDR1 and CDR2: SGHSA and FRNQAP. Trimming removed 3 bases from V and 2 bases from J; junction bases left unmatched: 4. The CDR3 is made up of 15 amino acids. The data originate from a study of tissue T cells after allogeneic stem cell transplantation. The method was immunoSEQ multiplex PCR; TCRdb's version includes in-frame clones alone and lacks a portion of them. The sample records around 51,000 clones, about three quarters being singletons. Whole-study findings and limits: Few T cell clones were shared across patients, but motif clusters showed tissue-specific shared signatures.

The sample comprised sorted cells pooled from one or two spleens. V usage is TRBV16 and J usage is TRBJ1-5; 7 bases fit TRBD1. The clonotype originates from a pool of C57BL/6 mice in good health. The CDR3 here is CASSLRGQDNQAPLF. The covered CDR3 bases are TGTGCAAGCAGCTTGAGGGGGCAGGACAACCAGGCTCCGCTT.